This T cell receptor (beta chain) was sequenced for a study of graft-versus-host responses after intestinal transplantation. Sequencing used immunoSEQ multiplex PCR; TCRdb keeps in-frame clones, though not all of them. The sample lists 85,000 to 110,000 clones; 90% to 95% were seen once. This clone has a handful of counts. The target antigen is unknown. The V gene lost 0 bases and the J gene lost 5 bases, with 7 bases spanning the gap. From germline, CDR1 is SGHDN and CDR2 FVKESK. This CDR3 region has 13 residues. This rearrangement joins TRBV14 to TRBJ2-5; the D gene could be TRBD1 or TRBD2 (5 bases each). Sequences were derived from unstimulated CD8+ T cells sorted from spleen or lymph node cells, sampled before intestinal transplant. This TCR was sampled from a human donor who received an intestinal transplant. The CDR3 loop reads CASSQDWGETQYF. The DNA for the CDR3 is TGTGCCAGCAGCCAAGATTGGGGGGAGACCCAGTACTTC.